This TCR beta chain was recorded in a study of blood T cells in healthy people across ages. General study points: A strong correlation between TCR beta diversity and naive T cell percentage was seen. Nothing was known about donor CMV status, and this possibly confounded expanded clonotype changes.

The second PCR ran 7 to 11 cycles with a sample-barcoded 5' primer and J-beta primers. TCRdb redid the calling of the 5' RACE reads with MiXCR, one entry per CDR3 protein. The data hold 1.5 million to 2 million distinct CDR3 sequences, with less than 50% observed a single time. The CDR3 spans 15 residues. The V gene lost 6 bases and the J gene lost 5 bases, with 19 bases spanning the gap. Germline V gives CDR1 SEHNR, CDR2 FQNEAQ (reference sequence). As to this clonotype: The target antigen is unknown.

V is TRBV7-9 and J is TRBJ2-5; the D gene is possibly TRBD2 (6 bases). The TCR comes from a woman in her thirties or forties in good health. The source material was blood. The CDR3 region is CASSVNSGGGETQYF. The DNA for the CDR3 is TGTGCCAGCAGTGTCAATAGCGGAGGCGGGGAGACCCAGTACTTC.